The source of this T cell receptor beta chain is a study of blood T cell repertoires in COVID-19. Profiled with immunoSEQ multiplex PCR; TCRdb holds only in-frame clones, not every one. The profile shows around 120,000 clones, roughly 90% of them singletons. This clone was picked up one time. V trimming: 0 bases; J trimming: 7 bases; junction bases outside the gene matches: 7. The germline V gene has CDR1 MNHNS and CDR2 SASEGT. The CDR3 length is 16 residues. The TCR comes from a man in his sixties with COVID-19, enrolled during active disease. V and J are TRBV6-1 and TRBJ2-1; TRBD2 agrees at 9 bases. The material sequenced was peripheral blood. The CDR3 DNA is TGTGCCAGCAGTGAAGCTAACTTAGCGGGAGAAAATGAGCAGTTCTTC. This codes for CASSEANLAGENEQFF.